These 21 T cell receptor beta chains originate from one sample sequenced in a study of T-cell reconstitution after alpha-beta-depleted transplantation in children (dated by TCRdb to about 2016). Libraries were prepared through PCR. Instrument used: Illumina HiSeq 2500. TCR library preparation used molecular barcoding, with unique molecular identifiers applied to normalize quantification of the TCRbeta repertoire. Through fastp at Q25 and MiXCR, TCRdb rebuilt clones from the public reads, retaining in-frame beta chains. Duplicate CDR3 protein sequences are folded into a single record with the most common DNA and genes. The sample contains about 540,000 distinct CDR3 sequences, about 16% of them found a single time. Around 3.3% of the sample belongs to the ten largest clones. Source: PBMCs from the stem cell graft donor, taken from the stem cell graft. The origin of the receptors is a human donor who donated a stem cell graft to a child with acute lymphoblastic leukemia.

This clonotype was observed a handful of times. The chain has TRBV5-1 and TRBJ2-7; D is possibly TRBD2 (6 bases). Trimming pared 4 bases from V and 0 bases from J, leaving 20 bases between. Germline CDR1 reads SGHRS; CDR2 reads YFSETQ. The CDR3 extends over 17 amino acids. CDR3 coding DNA: TGCGCCAGCAGCCCCACGAGGGGACTTCAGGTCTCCTACGAGCAGTACTTC. Translated: CASSPTRGLQVSYEQYF.

The J gene is TRBJ2-3, the V gene TRBV5-1, with 9 positions matching TRBD1. CDR3 size: 16 residues. With 2 bases clipped from V and 2 bases from J, the junction kept 6 bases outside the gene matches. CDR1 SGHRS and CDR2 YFSETQ come from the germline V gene. CDR3 loop: CASSFIWDRDTDTQYF. As DNA, the CDR3 is TGCGCCAGCAGCTTTATCTGGGACAGGGACACAGATACGCAGTATTTT.

V usage is TRBV24-1 and J usage is TRBJ2-1, with 12 bases lining up with TRBD2. The CDR3 runs to 19 residues. The V and J ends lost 4 bases and 6 bases, in that order; junction bases with no gene match: 15. From germline, CDR1 is KGHDR and CDR2 SFDVKD. The CDR3 sequence is CATSDARFLAGGPVNEQFF. CDR3 DNA: TGTGCCACCAGTGACGCCCGCTTTCTAGCGGGAGGGCCCGTCAATGAGCAGTTCTTC.

The chain joins TRBV4-1 to TRBJ2-7, with 9 bases that match TRBD2. Germline lookup yields CDR1 MGHRA and CDR2 YSYEKL. Trimming at V came to 7 bases and at J to 4 bases, leaving 8 bases not matched to a gene. The CDR3 length is 14 residues. The CDR3 nucleotides are TGCGCCAGCAAGACGGCGGGAGGGCCATACGAGCAGTACTTC. It is translated as CASKTAGGPYEQYF.

The rearrangement links TRBV18 to TRBJ2-6; D is possibly TRBD1 (6 bases). V lost 6 bases to trimming and J lost 6 bases, with 15 bases between them. CDR1 KGHSH and CDR2 LQKENI come from the germline V gene. The CDR3 totals 15 residues. DNA for the CDR3: TGTGCCAGCTCGAGCACAGGGAAGGAGGCCAACGTCCTGACTTTC. Protein product: CASSSTGKEANVLTF.

This clonotype has just a few counts. The chain carries TRBV5-1 and TRBJ1-2; no reliable D call. This CDR3 spans 11 amino acids. Trimming took off 3 bases at V and 7 bases at J, with 7 bases between the two ends. Germline lookup yields CDR1 SGHRS and CDR2 YFSETQ. CDR3: CASSSAGGYTF. CDR3 bases: TGCGCCAGCAGCTCAGCTGGTGGCTACACCTTC.

The chain joins TRBV20-1 to TRBJ1-6; 7 positions agree with TRBD1. V shed 4 bases and J 5 bases; nucleotides not matched to a gene: 5. The CDR3 covers 14 residues. The germline V gene encodes CDR1 DFQATT and CDR2 SNEGSKA (reference sequence). The CDR3 coding sequence is TGCAGTGCTACCTTGACAGGGAATAATTCACCCCTCCACTTT. Its protein product is CSATLTGNNSPLHF.

The V call is TRBV11-2, the J call TRBJ2-3; the match to TRBD2 covers 7 bases. The CDR3 contains 16 residues. CDR1 and CDR2 (germline): SGHAT, FQNNGV. V shed 1 base and J 6 bases; nucleotides not matched to a gene: 10. The CDR3 is CASSLGASGFGDTQYF. In DNA, the CDR3 is TGTGCCAGCAGCTTAGGAGCTAGCGGCTTTGGGGATACGCAGTATTTT.

This clonotype was found a few times. V is TRBV20-1 and J is TRBJ2-2, with TRBD2 matching over 12 bases. The CDR3 loop spans 20 amino acids. V lost 0 bases and J lost 1; bases outside the gene matches: 12. Germline assignment: CDR1 DFQATT and CDR2 SNEGSKA (reference sequence). The CDR3 region is CSARDLDSSGRAWNTGELFF. The CDR3 DNA follows: TGCAGTGCTAGAGATCTTGACTCTAGCGGGAGGGCTTGGAACACCGGGGAGCTGTTTTTT.

This clonotype was observed a handful of times. The chain employs TRBV20-1 and TRBJ2-7; 11 nucleotides match TRBD2. The CDR3 has 16 amino acids. With V trimmed by 1 base and J by 6 bases, 11 bases remained unmatched. Per germline, CDR1 DFQATT and CDR2 SNEGSKA (reference sequence). CDR3 in amino acids: CSARALTSGSGREQYF. CDR3 in DNA: TGCAGTGCTAGAGCCCTCACTAGCGGGAGCGGCCGCGAGCAGTACTTC.

The gene calls are TRBV12-3 or TRBV12-4 and TRBJ2-3, with 8 bases that match TRBD1. The CDR3 is 13 residues long. Trimming took 3 bases from V and 5 from J; bases not matched to a gene: 1. The chain's CDR3 is CASSLTGEDTQYF. In DNA, the CDR3 is TGTGCCAGCAGTTTGACAGGGGAAGATACGCAGTATTTT.

This clonotype was detected a few times. The chain uses TRBV12-3 or TRBV12-4 and TRBJ2-4; 15 nucleotides agree with TRBD2. The V and J ends lost 3 bases and 1 base, in that order; junction bases with no gene match: 10. The CDR3 consists of 20 residues. The CDR3 region is CASSFEGGLAGGGAKNIQYF. CDR3 DNA: TGTGCCAGCAGTTTCGAGGGGGGACTAGCGGGAGGAGGGGCCAAAAACATTCAGTACTTC.

This clonotype was observed a handful of times. This rearrangement joins TRBV29-1 to TRBJ2-5; D might be TRBD1 or TRBD2, each matching 6 bases. The CDR3 spans 14 residues. V lost 5 bases and J 1 base, leaving 14 bases between the germline ends. Germline V gene data show CDR1 as SQVTM and CDR2 as ANQGSEA. CDR3 sequence reads: CSVLGGGGQETQYF. The CDR3 DNA sequence: TGCAGCGTTTTAGGAGGGGGTGGCCAAGAGACCCAGTACTTC.

This clonotype has just a few counts. The rearrangement links TRBV7-8 to TRBJ2-7; TRBD2 agrees at 7 bases. The germline gives CDR1 SGHVS, CDR2 FQNEAQ. After removal of 3 bases from V and 2 bases from J, the junction contained 7 bases not matched to a gene. The CDR3 sequence is 15 residues long. In DNA form, the CDR3 reads TGTGCCAGCAGCTTGAGCGGGGTCCTTACCTACGAGCAGTACTTC. As protein: CASSLSGVLTYEQYF.

The rearrangement joins TRBV27 to TRBJ1-4, with D possibly being TRBD1 (6 bases). Deletions cut 2 bases from V and 7 bases from J, with 11 bases between. Germline assignment: CDR1 MNHEY and CDR2 SMNVEV (reference sequence). CDR3 length: 14 amino acids. CDR3 sequence: CASSLGQLGEKLFF. CDR3 DNA: TGTGCCAGCAGTTTAGGACAGCTCGGTGAAAAACTGTTTTTT.

V and J are TRBV29-1 and TRBJ2-2, with 9 nucleotides matching TRBD2. V shed 7 bases, J shed 1 base, and the junction held 4 bases outside the gene matches. This CDR3 region has 14 residues. Germline V lookup: CDR1 SQVTM, CDR2 ANQGSEA. The CDR3 protein is CSGKTSGNTGELFF. The CDR3 DNA reads as TGCAGCGGAAAGACTAGCGGGAACACCGGGGAGCTGTTTTTT.

This clonotype was picked up a small number of times. The J gene is TRBJ2-7, the V gene TRBV27; possible D gene TRBD1, 5 bases. Per the germline V gene, CDR1 is MNHEY and CDR2 is SMNVEV (reference sequence). There are 14 residues in the CDR3. Deletions cut 5 bases from V and 2 bases from J, with 13 bases between. The CDR3, as DNA: TGTGCCAGCAGTCCTCTAAGACAGCCCTACGAGCAGTACTTC. Protein product: CASSPLRQPYEQYF.

CDR3 loop: CASSLTELRGGYTF. The CDR3 DNA follows: TGCGCCAGCAGCTTAACAGAGCTAAGGGGCGGCTACACCTTC. The V call is TRBV5-1, the J call TRBJ1-2, with D possibly TRBD1 on 5 matching bases. Trimming cost V 2 bases and J 8 bases, with 16 bases left between them. The CDR3 loop spans 14 amino acids. CDR1 and CDR2 (germline): SGHRS, YFSETQ.

This clonotype turned up a few times. The DNA of the CDR3 is TGTGCCAGCAGCCAGAAAACTAGTTTCGGGGAGCTGTTTTTT. It codes for CASSQKTSFGELFF. The chain recombines TRBV3-1 with TRBJ2-2; possible D gene TRBD2, 5 bases. Germline V gene lookup returns CDR1 LGHDT and CDR2 YNNKEL (reference sequence). This CDR3 comprises 14 residues. Trimming left V 3 bases short and J 7 bases short, with 12 bases between.

This clonotype was detected once. The chain has TRBV30 and TRBJ1-3; D is undetermined. Germline V gene data show CDR1 as GTSNPN and CDR2 as SVGIG (reference sequence). Trimming shortened V by 3 bases and J by 0 bases, and 12 bases separated the two germline ends. There are 15 residues in the CDR3. The CDR3 region is CAWSMDVSSGNTIYF. The CDR3 DNA follows: TGTGCCTGGAGCATGGATGTGTCCTCTGGAAACACCATATATTTT.

V usage is TRBV5-5 and J usage is TRBJ1-2; D may be TRBD1 (6 bases). CDR1 is SGHKS, CDR2 YYEKEE, per germline (reference sequence). The length of the CDR3 is 17 residues. V shed 0 bases and J shed 4 bases, with 19 bases lying between them. Here the CDR3 reads CASSLAEGGSPPYGYTF. The DNA of the CDR3 is TGTGCCAGCAGCTTGGCCGAGGGGGGTAGCCCCCCCTATGGCTACACCTTC.